The present TCR beta chain was sequenced within a study of CD8 T cells in ankylosing spondylitis. TCRdb used MiXCR to reprocess the 5' RACE reads, holding one entry per CDR3 protein. The sample shows 350,000 or so distinct CDR3 sequences, roughly 15% of them seen only once. Germline lookup yields CDR1 GTSNPN and CDR2 SVGIG (reference sequence). The V end was cut by 3 bases, the J end by 2 bases, with 11 bases between. The CDR3 loop spans 13 amino acids. This clonotype appeared a few times. Its cognate antigen is unknown. Points from the study as a whole: It appeared that ankylosing spondylitis blood was characterized by a TCR beta motif of seven or eight highly homologous variants.

The sequence derives from a male donor with ankylosing spondylitis or in good health (not recorded which). The sequenced sample was blood, either unsorted or a sorted T cell fraction (not recorded which). J is TRBJ2-7 and V is TRBV30; D is undetermined. For the CDR3, the DNA is TGTGCCTGGAGCGAACAGAGCCCCTACGAGCAGTACTTC. The encoded protein is CAWSEQSPYEQYF.